This T cell receptor beta chain was profiled in a study of shared clonotypes between healthy human individuals. CD45RO-negative cells were positively selected for CCR7, leaving out terminally differentiated effector memory CD45RA+ cells. Concerning this clone: Its specificity is unknown.

Genomic DNA belonging to each subset was distributed in equal measure over several immunoSEQ plates. The sorted-subset replicate PCRs were given 200 ng DNA, which is tens of thousands of T cell genomes. Sequencing was performed with immunoSEQ multiplex PCR; in TCRdb, only in-frame clones are kept and a portion is missing. This sample has a few million clones, with about 93% found just once. This CDR3 contains 16 residues. Per germline, CDR1 MNHEY and CDR2 SMNVEV (reference sequence). The ends were cut back, 5 bases at V and 1 base at J, with 18 bases in the middle. Findings and caveats of the study: Several donors held about 4.6% of naive CD4 clonotypes in common. Memory subsets had estimated richness that was generally smaller than that of naive subsets.

The sequence was obtained from a man aged 18 to 29 in good health. Some clones in this sample may be carry-over from other donors' samples. The chain is built from TRBV27 and TRBJ2-7, with no clear D. Sequencing was performed on naive CD8+ T cells from PBMCs. CDR3 DNA: TGTGCCAGCAGTCGAAGCAAGATAAGTTTTTCCTACGAGCAGTACTTC. Its translation is CASSRSKISFSYEQYF.